The 22 T cell receptor beta chains presented below share a single source sample, sequenced in a study of blood T cells in healthy people across ages. Using a J-beta primer mix together with a sample-barcoded 5' primer, a second PCR was run for about 6 to 12 cycles. A single record per CDR3 protein comes from TCRdb applying MiXCR to the 5' RACE reads. The sample lists about 1 million distinct CDR3 sequences, under 55% occurring once. The specimen was blood. The receptors derive from a woman in her fifties or sixties in good health.

The V gene is TRBV12-3 or TRBV12-4, the J gene TRBJ1-5, with 7 bases lining up with TRBD1. Trimming at V came to 1 base and at J to 4 bases, leaving 7 bases not matched to a gene. The CDR3 runs 16 residues. As DNA, the CDR3 is TGTGCCAGCAGTTTAGTGAGGGGGCAGGGGAATCAGCCCCAGCATTTT. It translates to CASSLVRGQGNQPQHF.

Only a few counts were recorded for this clonotype. J is TRBJ2-7 and V is TRBV6-1; the match to TRBD1 covers 9 bases. This CDR3 has 15 residues. Unmatched junction bases numbered 4, after V lost 2 bases and J lost 2 bases. CDR1 and CDR2 (germline): MNHNS, SASEGT. The CDR3 reads CASSEKQGATYEQYF. The DNA of the CDR3 is TGTGCCAGCAGTGAAAAACAGGGGGCGACCTACGAGCAGTACTTC.

The chain joins TRBV10-3 to TRBJ2-5; 7 bases are a match to TRBD1. The CDR3 has 15 amino acids. Germline CDR1 reads ENHRY; CDR2 reads SYGVKD. The V gene end was trimmed by 5 bases and the J gene end by 2 bases; junction bases not matched to a gene: 8. Written as DNA, the CDR3 is TGTGCCATCAGTAAGCAACAGGGGTGGCAAGAGACCCAGTACTTC. Encoded protein: CAISKQQGWQETQYF.

V gene TRBV10-3 combines with J gene TRBJ1-5, with 9 positions matching TRBD1. The germline V gene encodes CDR1 ENHRY and CDR2 SYGVKD. Losses at the gene ends were 0 bases for V and 4 bases for J; bases not matched to a gene: 4. This CDR3 has 16 residues. The CDR3, as DNA: TGTGCCATCAGTGAGTCGGGACAGGGCCTGAATCAGCCCCAGCATTTT. Its translation is CAISESGQGLNQPQHF.

V gene TRBV9 combines with J gene TRBJ2-5; the D gene is possibly TRBD2 (5 bases). Germline V CDR1 and CDR2: SGDLS, YYNGEE. The CDR3 consists of 14 residues. The V end was cut by 0 bases, the J end by 5 bases, with 11 bases between. Here the CDR3 reads CASSVGGVRETQYF. DNA of the CDR3: TGTGCCAGCAGCGTAGGGGGAGTGAGGGAGACCCAGTACTTC.

The rearrangement joins TRBV11-2 to TRBJ2-7; 8 bases line up with TRBD1. V dropped 2 bases and J dropped 5; count of bases not matched to a gene: 23. Germline-derived CDR1 and CDR2 are SGHAT and FQNNGV. The CDR3 runs to 20 residues. The CDR3 DNA reads as TGTGCCAGCAGCTTATTCCGCACAGGGGGAGTCGGCGGGTGGTTCAACGAGCAGTACTTC. Translation gives CASSLFRTGGVGGWFNEQYF.

This chain links TRBV11-3 with TRBJ2-7; the D gene is possibly TRBD2 (5 bases). The CDR3 has 14 amino acids. In germline, CDR1 is SGHNT, CDR2 YENEEA. Between the trimmed V and J ends, which lost 4 bases and 1 base, there was a span of 11 bases. The CDR3 spells CASSSDGNSYEQYF. DNA of the CDR3: TGTGCCAGCAGCTCGGACGGGAATTCCTACGAGCAGTACTTC.

This clonotype was counted between two and nine times. J is TRBJ2-7 and V is TRBV12-3 or TRBV12-4; D gene ambiguous. The germline V and J ends were trimmed by 5 bases and 4 bases, with 9 bases remaining between them. The CDR3 is 12 amino acids. For the CDR3, the DNA is TGTGCCAGCAGTAGACGTTGGTACGAGCAGTACTTC. It codes for CASSRRWYEQYF.

This chain joins TRBV3-1 and TRBJ2-4; 7 bases agree with TRBD2. The J call may be wrong; the DNA end is better matched by TRBJ2-7. The CDR3 sequence is 14 residues long. Germline CDR1 LGHDT, CDR2 YNNKEL (reference sequence). CDR3: CASSPGLKTYEQYF. The CDR3, as DNA: TGTGCCAGCAGCCCGGGACTAAAAACCTACGAGCAGTACTTC.

This clonotype was picked up a small number of times. This chain connects TRBV10-3 to TRBJ1-6; 11 bases are a match to TRBD1. This CDR3 has 13 amino acids. Germline V gives CDR1 ENHRY, CDR2 SYGVKD. With 10 bases clipped from V and 7 bases from J, the junction kept 3 bases outside the gene matches. The CDR3 loop reads CASRDRGNSPLHF. The CDR3 region has the DNA TGTGCCAGCCGGGACAGGGGGAATTCACCCCTCCACTTT.

This clonotype appeared a few times. This rearrangement joins TRBV5-5 to TRBJ2-6; perhaps D is TRBD1 or TRBD2 (5 bases each). The V end was cut by 0 bases, the J end by 1 base, with 11 bases between. The germline V gene encodes CDR1 SGHKS and CDR2 YYEKEE (reference sequence). The CDR3 extends over 17 amino acids. The CDR3 bases are TGTGCCAGCAGCTTGGAACGTTGGGGGTCTGGGGCCAACGTCCTGACTTTC. Translated, it gives CASSLERWGSGANVLTF. The variable domain in full, completed from reference TRBV5-5 and TRBJ2-6, reads DAGVTQSPTHLIKTRGQQVTLRCSPISGHKSVSWYQQVLGQGPQFIFQYYEKEERGRGNFPDRFSARQFPNYSSELNVNALLLGDSALYLCASSLERWGSGANVLTFGAGSRLTVL.

The V gene is TRBV5-4, the J gene TRBJ2-1; TRBD2 matches 9 bases. Trimming cost V 4 bases and J 4 bases; bases outside gene matches: 15. CDR3 length: 18 amino acids. The V gene's germline CDR1 is SGHNT and CDR2 YYREEE (reference sequence). DNA of the CDR3: TGTGCCAGCAGCCTGGGGGCTAGCGGGATAGGATCGTACAATGAGCAGTTCTTC. It encodes CASSLGASGIGSYNEQFF.

The chain couples TRBV7-2 to TRBJ2-1; D may be TRBD2 (6 bases). V shed 2 bases and J shed 10 bases, with 18 bases lying between them. This CDR3 has 15 residues. The germline V gene has CDR1 SGHTA and CDR2 FQGNSA. CDR3 in DNA: TGTGCCAGCAGCTTAAGGGGCGGGGAGGTTTGGGAGCAGTTCTTC. It yields the protein CASSLRGGEVWEQFF.

Only a few counts were recorded for this clonotype. The V gene is TRBV10-2, the J gene TRBJ2-5; TRBD1 is a possible D gene (5 bases). The CDR3 loop spans 11 amino acids. Deletions cut 8 bases from V and 5 bases from J, with 9 bases between. Germline V lookup: CDR1 WSHSY, CDR2 SAAADI. The chain's CDR3 is CASLQGETQYF. The CDR3 nucleotides read TGCGCCAGCCTCCAGGGTGAGACCCAGTACTTC.

The chain is built from TRBV11-2 and TRBJ2-5; D unresolved. Per germline, CDR1 SGHAT and CDR2 FQNNGV. Deletions cut 7 bases from V and 1 base from J, with 10 bases between. The CDR3 runs to 13 residues. CDR3 coding DNA: TGTGCCAGCACCCCCCTAGGCCAAGAGACCCAGTACTTC. Translating gives CASTPLGQETQYF.

This chain connects TRBV13 to TRBJ2-5; 7 bases match TRBD1. This CDR3 is built from 14 residues. The germline gives CDR1 PRHDT, CDR2 FYEKMQ (reference sequence). After removal of 4 bases from V and 2 bases from J, the junction contained 4 bases not matched to a gene. For the CDR3, the DNA is TGTGCCAGCAGCTATAGGGGGCAGCAAGAGACCCAGTACTTC. It codes for CASSYRGQQETQYF. Filled out from reference TRBV13 and TRBJ2-5, the complete variable domain reads AAGVIQSPRHLIKEKRETATLKCYPIPRHDTVYWYQQGPGQDPQFLISFYEKMQSDKGSIPDRFSAQQFSDYHSELNMSSLELGDSALYFCASSYRGQQETQYFGPGTRLLVL.

The chain links TRBV18 to TRBJ2-3; 16 nucleotides align to TRBD2. CDR3 length equals 19 residues. CDR1 is KGHSH and CDR2 is LQKENI in the germline V gene. V lost 5 bases to trimming and J lost 1 base; unmatched junction nucleotides: 9. The CDR3 here is CASSEPGLAGGPGTDTQYF. DNA of the CDR3: TGTGCCAGCTCAGAGCCGGGACTAGCGGGAGGGCCCGGCACAGATACGCAGTATTTT.

This chain connects TRBV10-3 to TRBJ1-2; possibly TRBD1 for D (6 bases). The CDR3 consists of 14 residues. Germline-derived CDR1 and CDR2 are ENHRY and SYGVKD. V lost 8 bases and J 2 bases, leaving 15 bases between the germline ends. The CDR3 sequence: CAIQRQASNYGYTF. The CDR3 DNA follows: TGTGCCATCCAGAGACAGGCTTCAAACTATGGCTACACCTTC.

Only a few counts were recorded for this clonotype. The rearrangement links TRBV27 to TRBJ2-3, with 7 bases aligning to TRBD2. This CDR3 is 17 amino acids long. Germline lookup yields CDR1 MNHEY and CDR2 SMNVEV (reference sequence). The V segment lost 5 bases and the J segment 4 bases; nucleotides outside the gene matches: 15. Written as DNA, the CDR3 is TGTGCCAGCAGTAACGCCCGGCGGCGGGAGAGGGCAGATACGCAGTATTTT. As protein: CASSNARRRERADTQYF.

J is TRBJ2-7 and V is TRBV2; no firm D call. The CDR3 has 13 amino acids. Germline assignment: CDR1 SNHLY and CDR2 FYNNEI. Trimming cost V 7 bases and J 2 bases, with 12 bases left between them. For the CDR3, the DNA is TGTGCCAGCATGATGTCAGGTACCTACGAGCAGTACTTC. It specifies CASMMSGTYEQYF.

This clonotype has more than one count but fewer than ten. This sequence joins TRBV15 and TRBJ2-7, with 7 bases aligning to TRBD1. CDR1 and CDR2 from the germline V gene are LNHNV and YYDKDF (reference sequence). The CDR3 has 17 amino acids. The V and J ends lost 4 bases and 3 bases, in that order; junction bases with no gene match: 15. CDR3 residues: CATSTSLRRDSYYEQYF. The CDR3 DNA is TGTGCCACCAGCACCTCTCTCCGCCGGGACAGCTACTACGAGCAGTACTTC.

V usage is TRBV7-2 and J usage is TRBJ2-5; D remains unclear. In germline, CDR1 is SGHTA, CDR2 FQGNSA. The CDR3 is 14 residues long. Trimming cost V 1 base and J 5 bases, with 11 bases left between them. The CDR3 sequence: CASSLESAGETQYF. The CDR3 coding sequence is TGTGCCAGCAGCTTAGAGTCCGCCGGGGAGACCCAGTACTTC.